This TCR beta chain was profiled in a study of long-term antiretroviral therapy in people with HIV. Study-wide results and caveats: HIV repertoire CDR3 lengths ranged less widely than those of controls.

About this clone: Its antigen is not identified.

The CDR3 is 17 amino acids. J gave up 7 bases and V 0 bases, and 13 bases lay outside the gene matches. Germline CDR1 LGHNA, CDR2 YSLEER. immunoSEQ v3.0 was run at survey level. The protocol was immunoSEQ multiplex PCR, while the TCRdb copy is restricted to in-frame clones and leaves out a portion. Of tens of thousands of clones in the sample, more than 75% were seen once. The source is a man aged 35 to 55 with HIV. Source: unsorted PBMCs, taken 4.7 to 5 years after starting antiretroviral therapy. J is TRBJ2-7 and V is TRBV4-3, with TRBD2 identical over 9 bases. The CDR3 DNA follows: TGCGCCAGCAGCCAAGATCCAGCGGGAGGCTCGTGGAGGGAGCAGTACTTC. This encodes CASSQDPAGGSWREQYF.